This TCR beta chain was observed in a study of T-cell memory formation after mild COVID-19. For this clonotype: The antigen remains unidentified.

Per the germline V gene, CDR1 is SGHTA and CDR2 is FQGNSA. V was cut by 1 base and J by 1 base, with 7 bases left in between. The CDR3 covers 14 residues. One entry per CDR3 protein results from TCRdb running MiXCR on the 5' RACE reads. Found here are 100,000 to 150,000 distinct CDR3 sequences, approximately 6.3% of them singletons; the top ten hold 2% to 2.5%. Points from the study as a whole: Nothing confirmed that second-wave clones peaking on day 37 were specific for SARS-CoV-2. From day 15 to 85, contracting clones were balanced between CD4 and CD8, whereas later expanders leaned toward CD4+. Some clones that responded were present in memory (sampled pre-infection), which suggests cross-reactive memory joined.

The sequenced sample was PBMCs or a T cell subset sorted from them (not recorded which). The TCR sequence derives from an adult woman who had mild COVID-19 (a few samples of this study predate the infection). Cell type and time point are not known. The chain links TRBV7-2 to TRBJ1-1; D unclear. Here the CDR3 DNA reads TGTGCCAGCAGCTTAGGGAATCAGAACACTGAAGCTTTCTTT. It is translated as CASSLGNQNTEAFF.